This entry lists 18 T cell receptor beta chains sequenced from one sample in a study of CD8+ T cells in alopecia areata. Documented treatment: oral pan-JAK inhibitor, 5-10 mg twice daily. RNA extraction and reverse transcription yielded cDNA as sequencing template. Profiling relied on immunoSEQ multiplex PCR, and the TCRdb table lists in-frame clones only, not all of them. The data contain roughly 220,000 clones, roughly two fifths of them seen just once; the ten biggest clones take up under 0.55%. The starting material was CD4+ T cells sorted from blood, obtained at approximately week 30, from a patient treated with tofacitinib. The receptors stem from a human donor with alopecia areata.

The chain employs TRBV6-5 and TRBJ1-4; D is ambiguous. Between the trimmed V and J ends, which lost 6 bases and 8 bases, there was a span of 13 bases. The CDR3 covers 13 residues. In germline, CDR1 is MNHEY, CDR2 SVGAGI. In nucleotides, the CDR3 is TGTGCCAGCAGCCCCCGAGGGCAGGAAAAACTGTTTTTT. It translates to CASSPRGQEKLFF.

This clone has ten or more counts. DNA of the CDR3: TGTGCCAGCAGCTTGACTTCTACCGGGACTAGCGGCTTCTACGAGCAGTACTTC. This codes for CASSLTSTGTSGFYEQYF. The J gene is TRBJ2-7, the V gene TRBV7-2; 11 bases are shared with TRBD2. CDR1 and CDR2 from the germline V gene are SGHTA and FQGNSA. The CDR3 consists of 18 residues. J gave up 3 bases and V 3 bases, and 13 bases lay outside the gene matches.

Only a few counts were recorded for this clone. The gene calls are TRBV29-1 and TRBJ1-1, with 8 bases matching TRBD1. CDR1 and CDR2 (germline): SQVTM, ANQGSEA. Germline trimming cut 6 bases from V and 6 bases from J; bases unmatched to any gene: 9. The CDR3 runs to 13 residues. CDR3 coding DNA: TGCAGCGTAGGACAGGGAATTACGGCTGAAGCTTTCTTT. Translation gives CSVGQGITAEAFF.

The CDR3 region is CAWSIGADYGYTF. DNA for the CDR3: TGTGCCTGGAGCATTGGGGCAGACTATGGCTACACCTTC. This chain links TRBV30 with TRBJ1-2; a possible D gene is TRBD1 (5 bases). Deletions cut 3 bases from V and 3 bases from J, with 11 bases between. CDR3 length: 13 residues. The germline V gene has CDR1 GTSNPN and CDR2 SVGIG (reference sequence).

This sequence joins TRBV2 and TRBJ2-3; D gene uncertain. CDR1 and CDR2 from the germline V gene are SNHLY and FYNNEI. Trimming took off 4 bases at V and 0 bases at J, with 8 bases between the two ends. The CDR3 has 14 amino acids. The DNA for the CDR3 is TGTGCCAGCAGTGCGTACCTTAGCACAGATACGCAGTATTTT. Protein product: CASSAYLSTDTQYF.

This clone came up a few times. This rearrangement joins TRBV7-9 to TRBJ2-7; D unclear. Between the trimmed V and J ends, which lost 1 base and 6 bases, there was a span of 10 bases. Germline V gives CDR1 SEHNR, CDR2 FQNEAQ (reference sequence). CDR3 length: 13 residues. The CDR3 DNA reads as TGTGCCAGCAGCTTAGGGGCGGATTCCGAGCAGTACTTC. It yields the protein CASSLGADSEQYF.

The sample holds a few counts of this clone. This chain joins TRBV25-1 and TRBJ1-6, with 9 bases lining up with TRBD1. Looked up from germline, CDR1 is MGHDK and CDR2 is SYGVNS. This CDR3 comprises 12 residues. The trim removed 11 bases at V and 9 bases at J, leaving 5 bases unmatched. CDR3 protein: CAGRTGVSPLHF. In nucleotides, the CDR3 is TGTGCCGGAAGGACAGGGGTTTCACCCCTCCACTTT.

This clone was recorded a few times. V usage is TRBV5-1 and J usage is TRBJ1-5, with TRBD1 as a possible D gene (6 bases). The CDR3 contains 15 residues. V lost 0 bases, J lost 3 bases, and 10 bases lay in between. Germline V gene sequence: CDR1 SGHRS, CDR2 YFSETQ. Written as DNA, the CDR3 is TGCGCCAGCAGCTTGGAAGGGGGTCACAATCAGCCCCAGCATTTT. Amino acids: CASSLEGGHNQPQHF.

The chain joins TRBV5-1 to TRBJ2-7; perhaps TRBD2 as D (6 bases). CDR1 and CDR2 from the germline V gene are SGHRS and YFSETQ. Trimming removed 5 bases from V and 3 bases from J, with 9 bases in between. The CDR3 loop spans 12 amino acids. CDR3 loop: CASSKDYYEQYF. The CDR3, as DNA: TGCGCCAGCAGTAAGGACTACTACGAGCAGTACTTC.

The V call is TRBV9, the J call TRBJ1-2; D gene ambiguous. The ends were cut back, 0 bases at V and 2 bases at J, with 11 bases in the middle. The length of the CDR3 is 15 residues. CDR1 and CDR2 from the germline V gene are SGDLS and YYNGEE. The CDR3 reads CASSVGRLSNYGYTF. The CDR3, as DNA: TGTGCCAGCAGCGTAGGAAGGTTAAGCAACTATGGCTACACCTTC.

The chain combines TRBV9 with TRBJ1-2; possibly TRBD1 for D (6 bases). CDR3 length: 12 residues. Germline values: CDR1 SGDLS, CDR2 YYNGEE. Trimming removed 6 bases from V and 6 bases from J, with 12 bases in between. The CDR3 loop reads CASKHTGNGYTF. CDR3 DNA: TGTGCCAGCAAACATACAGGGAATGGCTACACCTTC.

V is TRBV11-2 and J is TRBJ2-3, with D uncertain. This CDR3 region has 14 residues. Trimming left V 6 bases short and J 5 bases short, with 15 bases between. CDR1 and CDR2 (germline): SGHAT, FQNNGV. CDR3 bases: TGTGCCAGCAGTTCAGTCATGCCGGGAGATACGCAGTATTTT. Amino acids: CASSSVMPGDTQYF. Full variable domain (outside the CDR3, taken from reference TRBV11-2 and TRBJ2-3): EAGVAQSPRYKIIEKRQSVAFWCNPISGHATLYWYQQILGQGPKLLIQFQNNGVVDDSQLPKDRFSAERLKGVDSTLKIQPAKLEDSAVYLCASSSVMPGDTQYFGPGTRLTVL.

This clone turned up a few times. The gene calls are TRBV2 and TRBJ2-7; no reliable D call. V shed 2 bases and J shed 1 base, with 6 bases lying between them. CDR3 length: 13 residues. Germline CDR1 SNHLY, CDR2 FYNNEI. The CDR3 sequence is CASSERQSYEQYF. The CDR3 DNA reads TGTGCCAGCAGTGAACGGCAGTCCTACGAGCAGTACTTC.

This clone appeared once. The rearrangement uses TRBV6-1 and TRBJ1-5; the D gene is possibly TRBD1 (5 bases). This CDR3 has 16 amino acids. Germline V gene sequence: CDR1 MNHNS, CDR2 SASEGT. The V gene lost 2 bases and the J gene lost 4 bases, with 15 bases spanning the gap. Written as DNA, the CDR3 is TGTGCCAGCAGTGAAAGCAGGCAGGGAGGGAATCAGCCCCAGCATTTT. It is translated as CASSESRQGGNQPQHF.

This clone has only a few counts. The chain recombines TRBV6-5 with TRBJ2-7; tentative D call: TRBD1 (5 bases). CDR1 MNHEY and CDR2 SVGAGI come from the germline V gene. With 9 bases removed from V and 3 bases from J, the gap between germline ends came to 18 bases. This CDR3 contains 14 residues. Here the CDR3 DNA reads TGTGCCAGGATAAGACAGCCGGGTTACTACGAGCAGTACTTC. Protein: CARIRQPGYYEQYF.

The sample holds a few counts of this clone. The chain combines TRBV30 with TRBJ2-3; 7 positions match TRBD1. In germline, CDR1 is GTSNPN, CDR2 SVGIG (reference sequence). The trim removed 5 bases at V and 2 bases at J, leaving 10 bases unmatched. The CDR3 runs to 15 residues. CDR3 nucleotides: TGTGCCTGGTCTCCGGGACAGCTATTCACAGATACGCAGTATTTT. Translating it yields CAWSPGQLFTDTQYF.

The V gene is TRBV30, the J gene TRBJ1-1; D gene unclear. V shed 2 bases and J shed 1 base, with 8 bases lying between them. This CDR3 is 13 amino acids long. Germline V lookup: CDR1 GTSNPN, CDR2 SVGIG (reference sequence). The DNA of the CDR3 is TGTGCCTGGAGTTTACAGACGAACACTGAAGCTTTCTTT. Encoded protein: CAWSLQTNTEAFF. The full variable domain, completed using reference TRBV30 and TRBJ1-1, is SQTIHQWPATLVQPVGSPLSLECTVEGTSNPNLYWYRQAAGRGLQLLFYSVGIGQISSEVPQNLSASRPQDRQFILSSKKLLLSDSGFYLCAWSLQTNTEAFFGQGTRLTVV.

The CDR3 spells CASSPSGLAFEQYF. CDR3 DNA: TGTGCCAGCTCACCATCGGGACTAGCGTTCGAGCAGTACTTC. The rearrangement joins TRBV18 to TRBJ2-7; 10 nucleotides line up with TRBD2. V trimming: 2 bases; J trimming: 6 bases; junction bases outside the gene matches: 4. The germline CDR1 and CDR2 sequences are KGHSH and LQKENI. The CDR3 is 14 amino acids. Complete variable domain (other parts from reference TRBV18 and TRBJ2-7): NAGVMQNPRHLVRRRGQEARLRCSPMKGHSHVYWYRQLPEEGLKFMVYLQKENIIDESGMPKERFSAEFPKEGPSILRIQQVVRGDSAAYFCASSPSGLAFEQYFGPGTRLTVT.